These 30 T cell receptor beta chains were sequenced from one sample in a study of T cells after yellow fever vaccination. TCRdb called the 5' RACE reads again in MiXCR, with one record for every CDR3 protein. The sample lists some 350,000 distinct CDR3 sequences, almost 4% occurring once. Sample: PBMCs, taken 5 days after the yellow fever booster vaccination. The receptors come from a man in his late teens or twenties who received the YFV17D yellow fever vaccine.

This CDR3 reads CASRGTKDPSLTDTQYF. The CDR3 DNA reads as TGTGCCAGCAGGGGGACCAAGGACCCGTCCCTCACAGATACGCAGTATTTT. The chain combines TRBV6-2 or TRBV6-3 with TRBJ2-3; D may be TRBD1 or TRBD2 (5 bases each). Trimming shortened V by 6 bases and J by 2 bases, and 21 bases separated the two germline ends. Germline CDR1 and CDR2: MNHEY and SVGEGT. The CDR3 extends over 17 amino acids.

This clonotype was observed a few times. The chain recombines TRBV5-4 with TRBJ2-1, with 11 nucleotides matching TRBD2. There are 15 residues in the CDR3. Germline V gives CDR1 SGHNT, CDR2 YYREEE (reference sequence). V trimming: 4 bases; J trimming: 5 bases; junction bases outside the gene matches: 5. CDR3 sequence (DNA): TGTGCCAGCAGCCGCCCTAGCGGGGGGCACAATGAGCAGTTCTTC. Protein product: CASSRPSGGHNEQFF.

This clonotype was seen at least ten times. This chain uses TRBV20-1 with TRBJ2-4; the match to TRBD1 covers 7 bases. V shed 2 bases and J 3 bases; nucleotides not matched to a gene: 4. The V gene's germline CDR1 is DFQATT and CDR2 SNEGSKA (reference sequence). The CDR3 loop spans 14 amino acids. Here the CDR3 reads CSARYRGDKNIQYF. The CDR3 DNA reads TGCAGTGCTAGATACAGGGGCGACAAAAACATTCAGTACTTC.

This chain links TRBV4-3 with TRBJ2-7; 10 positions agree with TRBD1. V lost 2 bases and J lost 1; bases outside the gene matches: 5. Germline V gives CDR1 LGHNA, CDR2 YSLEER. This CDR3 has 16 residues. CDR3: CASSQLDRGKSYEQYV. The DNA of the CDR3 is TGCGCCAGCAGCCAACTGGACAGGGGGAAATCCTACGAGCAGTACGTC.

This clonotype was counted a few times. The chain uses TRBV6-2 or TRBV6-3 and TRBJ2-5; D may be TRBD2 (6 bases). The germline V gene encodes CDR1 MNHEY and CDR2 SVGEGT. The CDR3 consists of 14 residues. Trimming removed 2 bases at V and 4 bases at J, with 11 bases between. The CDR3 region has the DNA TGTGCCAGCAGTTACGGAGGGACGGGAGAGACCCAGTACTTC. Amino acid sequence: CASSYGGTGETQYF.

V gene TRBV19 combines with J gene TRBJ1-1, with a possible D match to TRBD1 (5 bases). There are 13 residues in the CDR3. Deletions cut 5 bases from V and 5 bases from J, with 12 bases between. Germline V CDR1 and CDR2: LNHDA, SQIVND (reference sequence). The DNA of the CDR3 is TGTGCCAGTAGTCAGCAGGGTCAAACTGAAGCTTTCTTT. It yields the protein CASSQQGQTEAFF.

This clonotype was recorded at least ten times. CDR3 amino acids: CASSRTSGGWYNEQFF. CDR3 in DNA: TGTGCCAGCAGTCGGACTAGCGGGGGGTGGTACAATGAGCAGTTCTTC. The chain joins TRBV6-2 or TRBV6-3 to TRBJ2-1, with 14 bases lining up with TRBD2. The CDR3 consists of 16 residues. The junction had 4 bases not matched to a gene; V was cut back by 5 bases and J by 4 bases. Germline V gene lookup returns CDR1 MNHEY and CDR2 SVGEGT.

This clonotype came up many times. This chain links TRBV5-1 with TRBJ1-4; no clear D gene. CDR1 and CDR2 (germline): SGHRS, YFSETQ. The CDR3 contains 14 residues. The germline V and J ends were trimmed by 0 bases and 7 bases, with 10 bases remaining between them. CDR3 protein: CASSLEGRIEKLFF. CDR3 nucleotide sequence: TGCGCCAGCAGCTTGGAGGGTCGTATTGAAAAACTGTTTTTT.

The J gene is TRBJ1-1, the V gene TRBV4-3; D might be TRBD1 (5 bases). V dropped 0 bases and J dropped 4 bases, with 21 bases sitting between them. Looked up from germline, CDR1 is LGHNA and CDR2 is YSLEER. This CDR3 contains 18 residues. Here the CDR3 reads CASSQEGAGDTLSTEAFF. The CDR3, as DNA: TGCGCCAGCAGCCAAGAAGGGGCAGGAGATACCCTGAGCACTGAAGCTTTCTTT.

CDR3 sequence reads: CASSLGGRRETQYF. The CDR3 DNA is TGTGCCAGCAGCTTGGGTGGTCGAAGGGAGACCCAGTACTTC. The V call is TRBV5-4, the J call TRBJ2-5, with D unresolved. Germline V CDR1 and CDR2: SGHNT, YYREEE (reference sequence). V gave up 0 bases and J gave up 5 bases, with 11 bases separating them. This CDR3 is built from 14 residues.

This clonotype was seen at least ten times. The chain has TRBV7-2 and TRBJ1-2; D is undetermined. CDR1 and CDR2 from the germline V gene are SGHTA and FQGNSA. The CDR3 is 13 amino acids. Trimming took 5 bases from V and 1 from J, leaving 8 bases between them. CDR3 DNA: TGTGCCAGCAGCATGGATATTAACTATGGCTACACCTTC. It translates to CASSMDINYGYTF.

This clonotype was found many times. The CDR3 DNA reads TGCGCCAGCAGCTTTCTAGCGGCCCCCTACAATGAGCAGTTCTTC. Translated, it gives CASSFLAAPYNEQFF. V gene TRBV5-1 combines with J gene TRBJ2-1; 7 bases agree with TRBD2. Trimming took 2 bases from V and 2 from J; bases not matched to a gene: 4. The CDR3 spans 15 residues. Per germline, CDR1 SGHRS and CDR2 YFSETQ.

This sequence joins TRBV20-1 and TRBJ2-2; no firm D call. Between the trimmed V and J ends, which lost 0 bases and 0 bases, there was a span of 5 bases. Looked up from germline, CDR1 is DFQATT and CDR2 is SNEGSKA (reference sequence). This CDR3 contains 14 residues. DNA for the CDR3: TGCAGTGCTAGAGATCCAGCGAACACCGGGGAGCTGTTTTTT. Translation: CSARDPANTGELFF.

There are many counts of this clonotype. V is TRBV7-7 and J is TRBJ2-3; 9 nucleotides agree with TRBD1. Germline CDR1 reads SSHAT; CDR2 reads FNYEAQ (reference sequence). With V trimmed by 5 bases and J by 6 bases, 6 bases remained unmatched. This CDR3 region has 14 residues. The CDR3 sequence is CASSAGQGVDTQYF. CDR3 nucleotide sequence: TGTGCCAGCAGCGCGGGACAGGGTGTGGATACGCAGTATTTT.

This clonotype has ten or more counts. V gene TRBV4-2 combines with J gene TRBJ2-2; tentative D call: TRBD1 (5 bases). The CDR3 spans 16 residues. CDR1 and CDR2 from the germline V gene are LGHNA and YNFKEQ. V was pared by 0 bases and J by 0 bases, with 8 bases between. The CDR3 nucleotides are TGTGCCAGCAGCCAAGAGCTCAGGGCGAACACCGGGGAGCTGTTTTTT. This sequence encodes CASSQELRANTGELFF.

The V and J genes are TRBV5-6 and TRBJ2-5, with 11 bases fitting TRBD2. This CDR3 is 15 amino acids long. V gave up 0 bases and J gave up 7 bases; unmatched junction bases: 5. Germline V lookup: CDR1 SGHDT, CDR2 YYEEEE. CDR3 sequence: CASSLVAGGTGTQYF. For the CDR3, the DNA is TGTGCCAGCAGCTTGGTAGCGGGGGGGACAGGGACCCAGTACTTC.

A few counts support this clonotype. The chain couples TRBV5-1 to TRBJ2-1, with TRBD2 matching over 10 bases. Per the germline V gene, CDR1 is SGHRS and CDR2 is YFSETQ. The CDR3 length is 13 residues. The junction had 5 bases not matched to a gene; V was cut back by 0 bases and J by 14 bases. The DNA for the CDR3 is TGCGCCAGCAGCTTGGAACTAGCGGGGACGAAGTTCTTC. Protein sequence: CASSLELAGTKFF.

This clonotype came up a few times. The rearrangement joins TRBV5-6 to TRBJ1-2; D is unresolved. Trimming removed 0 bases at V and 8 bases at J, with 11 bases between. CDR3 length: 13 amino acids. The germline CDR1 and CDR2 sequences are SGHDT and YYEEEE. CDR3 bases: TGTGCCAGCAGCTTGGCCAGGCCCGGAGGCTACACCTTC. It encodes CASSLARPGGYTF.

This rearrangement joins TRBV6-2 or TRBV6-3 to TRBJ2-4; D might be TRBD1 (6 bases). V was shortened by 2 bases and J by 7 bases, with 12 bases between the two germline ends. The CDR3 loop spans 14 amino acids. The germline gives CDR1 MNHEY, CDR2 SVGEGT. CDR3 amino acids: CASSYGGFDNIQYF. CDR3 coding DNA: TGTGCCAGCAGTTACGGGGGCTTCGACAACATTCAGTACTTC.

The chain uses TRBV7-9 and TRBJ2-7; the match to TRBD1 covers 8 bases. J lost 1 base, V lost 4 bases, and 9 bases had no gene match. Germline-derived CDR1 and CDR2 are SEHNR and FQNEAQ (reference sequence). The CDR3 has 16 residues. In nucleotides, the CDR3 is TGTGCCAGCAGCTCGATAGGACAGGGTGGTTCCTACGAGCAGTACGTC. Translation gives CASSSIGQGGSYEQYV.

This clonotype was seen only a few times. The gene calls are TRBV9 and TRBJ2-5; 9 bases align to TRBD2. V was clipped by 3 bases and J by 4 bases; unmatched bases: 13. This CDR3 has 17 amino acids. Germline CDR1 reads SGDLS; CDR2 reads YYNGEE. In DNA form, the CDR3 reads TGTGCCAGCAGCGCCGACCTAGGGAGCGGGGGGAGAGAGACCCAGTACTTC. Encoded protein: CASSADLGSGGRETQYF.

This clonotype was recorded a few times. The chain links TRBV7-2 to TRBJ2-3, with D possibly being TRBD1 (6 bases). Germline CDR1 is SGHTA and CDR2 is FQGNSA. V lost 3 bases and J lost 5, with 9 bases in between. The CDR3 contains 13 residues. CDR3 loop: CASSFNREDTQYF. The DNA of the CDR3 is TGTGCCAGCAGCTTTAACAGGGAAGATACGCAGTATTTT.

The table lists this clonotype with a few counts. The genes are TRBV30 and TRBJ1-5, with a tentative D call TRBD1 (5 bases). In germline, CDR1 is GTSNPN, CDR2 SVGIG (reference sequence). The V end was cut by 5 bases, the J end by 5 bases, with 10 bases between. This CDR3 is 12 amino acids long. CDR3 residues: CAWGALHQPQHF. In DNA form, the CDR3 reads TGTGCCTGGGGGGCTCTTCATCAGCCCCAGCATTTT.

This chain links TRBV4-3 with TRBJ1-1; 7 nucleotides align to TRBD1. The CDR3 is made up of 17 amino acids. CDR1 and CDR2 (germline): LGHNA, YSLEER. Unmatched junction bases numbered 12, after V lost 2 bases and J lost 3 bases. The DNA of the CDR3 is TGCGCCAGCAGCCAATACTTTAGGGGGCCTACGCACACTGAAGCTTTCTTT. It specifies CASSQYFRGPTHTEAFF.

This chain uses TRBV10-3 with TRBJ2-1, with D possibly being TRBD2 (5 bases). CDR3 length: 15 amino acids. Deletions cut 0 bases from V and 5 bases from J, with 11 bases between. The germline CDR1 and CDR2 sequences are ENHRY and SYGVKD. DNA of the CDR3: TGTGCCATCAGTGAGTCGGGGAGAGCTAACAATGAGCAGTTCTTC. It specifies CAISESGRANNEQFF.

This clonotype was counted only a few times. The CDR3, as DNA: TGCAGTGCTAGACCCACCGAGGGACAGGGGTTGAACACTGAAGCTTTCTTT. Its protein is CSARPTEGQGLNTEAFF. The chain is built from TRBV20-1 and TRBJ1-1, with 10 nucleotides matching TRBD1. Trimming took 2 bases from V and 0 from J; bases not matched to a gene: 9. Germline V lookup: CDR1 DFQATT, CDR2 SNEGSKA (reference sequence). The length of the CDR3 is 17 residues.

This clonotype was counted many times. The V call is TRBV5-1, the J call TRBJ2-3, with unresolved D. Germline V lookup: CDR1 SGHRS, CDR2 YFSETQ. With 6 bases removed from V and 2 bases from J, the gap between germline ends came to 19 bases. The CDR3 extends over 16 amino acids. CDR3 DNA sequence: TGCGCCAGCACCACCGCTGGGCTAGGTCTCACAGATACGCAGTATTTT. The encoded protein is CASTTAGLGLTDTQYF.

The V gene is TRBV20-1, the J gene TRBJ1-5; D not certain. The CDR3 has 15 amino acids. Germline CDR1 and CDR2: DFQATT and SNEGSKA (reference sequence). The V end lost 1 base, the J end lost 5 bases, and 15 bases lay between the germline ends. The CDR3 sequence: CSARVPPLRDQPQHF. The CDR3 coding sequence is TGCAGTGCTAGAGTCCCTCCTCTGAGAGATCAGCCCCAGCATTTT.

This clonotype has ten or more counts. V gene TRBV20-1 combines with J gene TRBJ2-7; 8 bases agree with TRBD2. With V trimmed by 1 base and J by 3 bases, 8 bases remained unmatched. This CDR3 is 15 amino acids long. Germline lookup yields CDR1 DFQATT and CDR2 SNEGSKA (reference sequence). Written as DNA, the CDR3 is TGCAGTGCTAGAGCAGGAAGCGGGGGCCTCTACGAGCAGTACTTC. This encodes CSARAGSGGLYEQYF.

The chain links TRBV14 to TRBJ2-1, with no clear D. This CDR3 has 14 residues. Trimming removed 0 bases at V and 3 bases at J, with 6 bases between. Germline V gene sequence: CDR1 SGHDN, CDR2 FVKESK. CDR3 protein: CASSQDGYYNEQFF. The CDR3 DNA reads TGTGCCAGCAGCCAAGATGGCTACTACAATGAGCAGTTCTTC. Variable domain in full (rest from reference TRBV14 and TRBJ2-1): EAGVTQFPSHSVIEKGQTVTLRCDPISGHDNLYWYRRVMGKEIKFLLHFVKESKQDESGMPNNRFLAERTGGTYSTLKVQPAELEDSGVYFCASSQDGYYNEQFFGPGTRLTVL.